The 22 T cell receptor beta chains given below trace back to one sample, sequenced in a study of molecular identifiers for immune sequencing clone quantification. TCRdb reprocessed the PCR reads via MiXCR and lists one record per CDR3 protein. The sample records around 89,000 distinct CDR3 sequences, 15% to 20% being singletons. The sequencing input was naive CD8+ T cells from blood, with Jurkat cell RNA spiked in. Indicated subset: FACS-sorted CD8+CD4-CCR7+CD45RA+ naive T cells. The receptors here all came from a human donor in good health. Some libraries in this study had Jurkat cell RNA spiked in.

This clonotype was seen a few times. With a much larger clone just one base away, this may be a read error. V usage is TRBV4-3 and J usage is TRBJ1-1; D remains unclear. Germline values: CDR1 LGHNA, CDR2 YSLEER. This CDR3 spans 13 amino acids. CDR3 protein: CASSPQWSTEASF. DNA of the CDR3: TGCGCCAGCAGCCCACAGTGGAGCACTGAAGCTTCCTTT.

This clonotype has a single count. A clone one base away is much larger, so this may be a read error. The rearrangement links TRBV18 to TRBJ1-1, with D maybe TRBD1 (5 bases). Germline CDR1 KGHSH, CDR2 LQKENI. This CDR3 is 15 amino acids long. The CDR3 loop is CASSTPTGPNTEASF. The CDR3 coding sequence is TGTGCCAGCTCAACACCGACGGGACCGAACACTGAAGCTTCCTTT. The whole variable domain, remainder taken from reference TRBV18 and TRBJ1-1, is NAGVMQNPRHLVRRRGQEARLRCSPMKGHSHVYWYRQLPEEGLKFMVYLQKENIIDESGMPKERFSAEFPKEGPSILRIQQVVRGDSAAYFCASSTPTGPNTEASFGQGTRLTVV.

This clonotype was counted at least ten times. The J gene is TRBJ1-2, the V gene TRBV2; D is perhaps TRBD1 (6 bases). Trimming removed 1 base from V and 4 bases from J, with 13 bases in between. CDR3 length equals 15 residues. Germline assignment: CDR1 SNHLY and CDR2 FYNNEI. The CDR3 DNA reads as TGTGCCAGCAGTGAAGTTCCAGGGGAGGGCTATGGCTACACCTTC. Amino acids: CASSEVPGEGYGYTF.

There are many counts of this clonotype. The V and J genes are TRBV30 and TRBJ2-3; no firm D call. V was clipped by 4 bases and J by 0 bases, with 14 bases between them. This CDR3 spans 15 amino acids. CDR1 and CDR2 (germline): GTSNPN, SVGIG (reference sequence). Here the CDR3 DNA reads TGTGCCTGGACCGTCGTGGGGATGAGCACAGATACGCAGTATTTT. Protein product: CAWTVVGMSTDTQYF.

This clonotype was found many times. V usage is TRBV5-1 and J usage is TRBJ2-1; D uncertain. From germline, CDR1 is SGHRS and CDR2 YFSETQ. V lost 2 bases and J 3 bases, leaving 6 bases between the germline ends. The CDR3 runs 13 residues. CDR3 sequence (DNA): TGCGCCAGCAGCTTCACGGGCTACAATGAGCAGTTCTTC. The encoded protein is CASSFTGYNEQFF.

This clonotype was seen ten or more times. V gene TRBV7-9 combines with J gene TRBJ2-3, with D uncertain. Between the trimmed V and J ends, which lost 7 bases and 0 bases, there was a span of 8 bases. Germline V gene data show CDR1 as SEHNR and CDR2 as FQNEAQ (reference sequence). The CDR3 runs 13 residues. DNA of the CDR3: TGTGCCAGCACGGATAGTAGCACAGATACGCAGTATTTT. This encodes CASTDSSTDTQYF.

This clonotype was counted many times. The chain couples TRBV6-1 to TRBJ2-2; D gene ambiguous. CDR3 length: 16 residues. Per germline, CDR1 MNHNS and CDR2 SASEGT. V lost 4 bases to trimming and J lost 0 bases, with 12 bases between them. CDR3 in DNA: TGTGCCAGCAGTGGAAACCTAGTTACGAACACCGGGGAGCTGTTTTTT. Its translation: CASSGNLVTNTGELFF.

About this clonotype itself: With a much larger clone just one base away, this may be a read error. The chain is built from TRBV5-1 and TRBJ2-5; tentatively, D is TRBD2 (7 bases). Per germline, CDR1 SGHRS and CDR2 YFSETQ. There are 17 residues in the CDR3. The CDR3 reads CGSSTRRGGVEGETQYF. For the CDR3, the DNA is TGCGGCAGCAGCACCCGAAGGGGGGGCGTTGAAGGAGAGACCCAGTACTTC.

This clonotype was picked up many times. This rearrangement joins TRBV27 to TRBJ2-3; 9 bases map to TRBD1. CDR1 is MNHEY, CDR2 SMNVEV, per germline (reference sequence). This CDR3 spans 14 amino acids. Unmatched junction bases numbered 8, after V lost 8 bases and J lost 5 bases. CDR3 sequence reads: CASAVTGGIDTQYF. CDR3 DNA sequence: TGTGCCAGCGCCGTGACAGGGGGTATAGATACGCAGTATTTT.

At least ten counts were recorded for this clonotype. The V call is TRBV7-9, the J call TRBJ1-1, with D hard to call. The CDR3 covers 13 residues. The germline V gene encodes CDR1 SEHNR and CDR2 FQNEAQ (reference sequence). The ends were cut back, 5 bases at V and 6 bases at J, with 13 bases in the middle. CDR3 nucleotides: TGTGCCAGCAGCCAGACACCTCCGGCTGAAGCTTTCTTT. It encodes CASSQTPPAEAFF. The full variable domain, with the rest looked up from reference TRBV7-9 and TRBJ1-1, is DTGVSQNPRHKITKRGQNVTFRCDPISEHNRLYWYRQTLGQGPEFLTYFQNEAQLEKSRLLSDRFSAERPKGSFSTLEIQRTEQGDSAMYLCASSQTPPAEAFFGQGTRLTVV.

Points on this clonotype: A much bigger clone sits one base away, suggesting this may be a read error. V usage is TRBV28 and J usage is TRBJ1-1; D gene uncertain. Trimming removed 3 bases at V and 3 bases at J, with 20 bases between. The V gene's germline CDR1 is MDHEN and CDR2 SYDVKM. This CDR3 contains 17 residues. CDR3 in amino acids: CASSFRGRSPLDTEAFF. The CDR3 DNA sequence: TGTGCCAGCAGTTTCCGCGGGAGAAGCCCCCTGGACACTGAAGCTTTCTTT.

This clonotype has more than one count but fewer than ten. This chain uses TRBV19 with TRBJ1-5, with D unclear. V was pared by 11 bases and J by 0 bases, with 11 bases between. CDR1 is LNHDA, CDR2 SQIVND, per germline (reference sequence). This CDR3 is 13 amino acids long. DNA for the CDR3: TGTGCCGTCGCTGGTTATAGCAATCAGCCCCAGCATTTT. Amino acids: CAVAGYSNQPQHF.

This clonotype was observed at least ten times. The V and J genes are TRBV6-6 and TRBJ2-7; possibly TRBD1 for D (5 bases). V shed 2 bases and J shed 5 bases, with 7 bases lying between them. Germline CDR1 and CDR2: MNHNY and SVGAGI (reference sequence). The CDR3 has 12 residues. CDR3 protein: CASSYVGDEQYF. CDR3 in DNA: TGTGCCAGCAGTTACGTAGGGGACGAGCAGTACTTC.

Points on this clonotype: This may stem from a read error, because a much larger clone lies one nucleotide away. The CDR3 DNA is TGTGCCAGCAGTTTGGGGCATAGCTCCTACGATCAGTACTTC. Protein product: CASSLGHSSYDQYF. V and J are TRBV27 and TRBJ2-7; perhaps TRBD1 as D (5 bases). CDR1 is MNHEY and CDR2 is SMNVEV in the germline V gene (reference sequence). This CDR3 is built from 14 residues.

This clonotype was observed many times. The chain couples TRBV7-9 to TRBJ1-4; TRBD1 aligns across 10 bases. CDR1 is SEHNR, CDR2 FQNEAQ, per germline (reference sequence). V lost 7 bases, J lost 6 bases, and 8 bases stayed unmatched. The CDR3 is 15 residues long. The CDR3 protein is CASTAYGTGDEKLFF. CDR3 coding DNA: TGTGCCAGCACCGCTTATGGGACAGGGGATGAAAAACTGTTTTTT. Full variable domain (missing parts from reference TRBV7-9 and TRBJ1-4): DTGVSQNPRHKITKRGQNVTFRCDPISEHNRLYWYRQTLGQGPEFLTYFQNEAQLEKSRLLSDRFSAERPKGSFSTLEIQRTEQGDSAMYLCASTAYGTGDEKLFFGSGTQLSVL.

The table lists this clonotype with many counts. The chain carries TRBV6-2 or TRBV6-3 and TRBJ1-1, with no clear D. The germline V and J ends were trimmed by 2 bases and 4 bases, with 11 bases remaining between them. The CDR3 length is 14 residues. CDR1 and CDR2 from the germline V gene are MNHEY and SVGEGT. In DNA, the CDR3 is TGTGCCAGCAGTTACGTGGGCCTAGGCACTGAAGCTTTCTTT. This gives the protein CASSYVGLGTEAFF.

This clonotype is deemed medium-sized. The rearrangement uses TRBV7-9 and TRBJ2-7; D perhaps matches TRBD2 (5 bases). The germline V gene has CDR1 SEHNR and CDR2 FQNEAQ (reference sequence). V was cut by 5 bases and J by 3 bases, with 11 bases left in between. The CDR3 length is 13 residues. The CDR3 nucleotides read TGTGCCAGCAGCCCCGGACTCAGCTACGAGCAGTACTTC. This sequence encodes CASSPGLSYEQYF.

A remark on this clonotype: The junction shows a germline mismatch at one end, possibly a read error. The chain couples TRBV2 to TRBJ1-5; D ambiguous. The CDR3 runs 15 residues. The germline V gene has CDR1 SNHLY and CDR2 FYNNEI. The chain's CDR3 is CVSSGVTHNNQPQHF. In DNA form, the CDR3 reads TGTGTCAGCAGTGGGGTGACACATAACAATCAGCCCCAGCATTTT.

Remarks on this clonotype: A much larger clone is a single base away; this may be a read error. The gene calls are TRBV27 and TRBJ2-1; no reliable D call. The CDR3 is made up of 13 amino acids. Germline assignment: CDR1 MNHEY and CDR2 SMNVEV (reference sequence). CDR3 protein: CASSPTNINEQLF. The DNA for the CDR3 is TGTGCCAGCAGTCCCACTAATATCAATGAGCAGCTCTTC.

This clonotype came up many times. DNA for the CDR3: TGTGCCAGCAGCTTTCCTCCGGGACAGGGTTTACATTCACCCCTCCACTTT. Its protein is CASSFPPGQGLHSPLHF. The chain couples TRBV7-8 to TRBJ1-6, with 9 bases that match TRBD1. The J segment lost 8 bases and the V segment lost 3 bases, leaving 11 bases of the junction unmatched. This CDR3 comprises 17 residues. The germline V gene encodes CDR1 SGHVS and CDR2 FQNEAQ.

This clonotype was observed at least ten times. V is TRBV7-9 and J is TRBJ2-3, with a possible D match to TRBD2 (6 bases). The CDR3 sequence is 14 residues long. V shed 4 bases and J shed 0 bases, with 8 bases lying between them. Germline assignment: CDR1 SEHNR and CDR2 FQNEAQ (reference sequence). The CDR3 protein is CASSSGTSTDTQYF. CDR3 sequence (DNA): TGTGCCAGCAGCTCCGGGACTAGCACAGATACGCAGTATTTT.

Points on this clonotype: Being one base from a much bigger clone, this may be a read error. V is TRBV27 and J is TRBJ2-2; D is possibly TRBD2 (5 bases). Germline loops: CDR1 MNHEY, CDR2 SMNVEV (reference sequence). There are 14 residues in the CDR3. The CDR3 spells CASSGGLSTGKLFF. The CDR3 bases are TGTGCCAGCAGCGGCGGTCTGTCCACCGGGAAGCTGTTTTTT.